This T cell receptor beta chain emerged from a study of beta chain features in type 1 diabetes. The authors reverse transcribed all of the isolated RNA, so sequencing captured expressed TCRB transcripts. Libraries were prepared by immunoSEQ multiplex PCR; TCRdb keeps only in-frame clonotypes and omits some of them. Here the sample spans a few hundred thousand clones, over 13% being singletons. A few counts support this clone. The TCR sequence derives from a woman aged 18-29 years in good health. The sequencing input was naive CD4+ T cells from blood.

This chain's CDR3 is CASSLAPVAGGSLGYTF. CDR3 nucleotide sequence: TGCGCCAGCAGCTTGGCTCCCGTGGCAGGGGGCTCGCTCGGCTACACCTTC. The chain recombines TRBV5-1 with TRBJ1-2, with 8 bases matching TRBD1. After removal of 0 bases from V and 8 bases from J, the junction contained 15 bases not matched to a gene. The CDR3 has 17 amino acids. Germline V lookup: CDR1 SGHRS, CDR2 YFSETQ.